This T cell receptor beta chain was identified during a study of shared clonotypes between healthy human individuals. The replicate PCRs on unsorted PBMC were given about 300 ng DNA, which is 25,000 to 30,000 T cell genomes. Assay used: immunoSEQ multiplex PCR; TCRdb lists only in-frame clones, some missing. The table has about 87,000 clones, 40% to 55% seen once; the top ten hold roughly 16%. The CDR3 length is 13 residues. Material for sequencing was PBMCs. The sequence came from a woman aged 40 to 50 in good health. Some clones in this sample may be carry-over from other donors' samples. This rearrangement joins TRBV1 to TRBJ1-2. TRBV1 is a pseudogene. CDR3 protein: CTSIVRKTYGYTF. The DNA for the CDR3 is TGCACCAGCATTGTGCGAAAGACCTATGGCTACACCTTC.